One sample yielded the 16 T cell receptor beta chains listed below, sequenced in a study of blood T cell repertoires in COVID-19 (dated by TCRdb to about 2020). Libraries were prepared through the immunoSEQ multiplex PCR assay. What TCRdb holds here is the immuneACCESS table cut down to in-frame rearrangements. Part of the clones is not present; checked against another copy, under half of the missing clones reflect an unresolved V gene, and the others are unexplained. Within this sample are roughly 290,000 clones, with 80% to 90% of them counted one time only. The top ten clonotypes cover under 2.5% of the sample. The specimen sequenced was PBMCs or T cells enriched from blood (not recorded which). The receptors derive from a man under 40 who had recovered from COVID-19.

The chain uses TRBV30 and TRBJ2-5; weak D call: TRBD2 (5 bases). CDR1 GTSNPN and CDR2 SVGIG come from the germline V gene (reference sequence). The CDR3 spans 13 residues. V lost 2 bases and J lost 5, with 12 bases in between. DNA for the CDR3: TGTGCCTGGAGTCGGGGTATTGTTGAGACCCAGTACTTC. Its translation is CAWSRGIVETQYF.

The gene calls are TRBV27 and TRBJ1-1; the D is unclear. V shed 6 bases and J shed 0 bases, with 8 bases lying between them. Germline lookup yields CDR1 MNHEY and CDR2 SMNVEV (reference sequence). The CDR3 has 13 amino acids. The CDR3 sequence is CASRTGVNTEAFF. As DNA, the CDR3 is TGTGCCAGCAGAACCGGGGTGAACACTGAAGCTTTCTTT.

The rearrangement joins TRBV7-9 to TRBJ2-3, with 9 bases fitting TRBD2. CDR1 SEHNR and CDR2 FQNEAQ come from the germline V gene (reference sequence). V trimming: 1 base; J trimming: 0 bases; junction bases outside the gene matches: 5. This CDR3 is 17 amino acids long. CDR3 loop: CASSLGLAATSTDTQYF. CDR3 bases: TGTGCCAGCAGCTTAGGACTAGCGGCTACTAGCACAGATACGCAGTATTTT.

The chain combines TRBV10-3 with TRBJ2-5, with TRBD2 matching over 14 bases. Germline V gives CDR1 ENHRY, CDR2 SYGVKD. The CDR3 covers 17 residues. V was clipped by 5 bases and J by 2 bases; unmatched bases: 7. The CDR3 is CAISRLAGGLGQETQYF. Here the CDR3 DNA reads TGTGCCATCAGTCGACTAGCGGGGGGGCTGGGTCAAGAGACCCAGTACTTC.

The chain joins TRBV5-1 to TRBJ2-7; D might be TRBD1 (6 bases). CDR1 and CDR2 from the germline V gene are SGHRS and YFSETQ. Trimming took 4 bases from V and 4 from J, leaving 9 bases between them. The CDR3 consists of 12 residues. In nucleotides, the CDR3 is TGCGCCAGCAGCGGGGACACTTACGAGCAGTACTTC. This gives the protein CASSGDTYEQYF.

The chain couples TRBV15 to TRBJ1-3; D unclear. The V end lost 2 bases, the J end lost 8 bases, and 19 bases lay between the germline ends. The CDR3 spans 16 residues. Germline CDR1 LNHNV, CDR2 YYDKDF (reference sequence). This CDR3 reads CATSRSQGRGGDTIYF. The CDR3 DNA reads as TGTGCCACCAGCAGATCACAAGGGAGAGGAGGAGACACCATATATTTT.

The chain uses TRBV7-8 and TRBJ1-5, with TRBD1 matching over 8 bases. V trimming: 5 bases; J trimming: 12 bases; junction bases outside the gene matches: 6. CDR1 and CDR2 from the germline V gene are SGHVS and FQNEAQ. The CDR3 totals 12 residues. DNA for the CDR3: TGTGCCAGCAGCCACAGGGGGGCCCTCCAGCATTTT. Encoded protein: CASSHRGALQHF. The whole variable domain, remainder taken from reference TRBV7-8 and TRBJ1-5, is GAGVSQSPRYKVAKRGQDVALRCDPISGHVSLFWYQQALGQGPEFLTYFQNEAQLDKSGLPSDRFFAERPEGSVSTLKIQRTQQEDSAVYLCASSHRGALQHFGDGTRLSIL.

The chain employs TRBV4-2 and TRBJ2-1; D remains unclear. Germline V gives CDR1 LGHNA, CDR2 YNFKEQ. Trimming pared 0 bases from V and 10 bases from J, leaving 13 bases between. CDR3 length: 14 residues. CDR3: CASSQDRSRSEQFF. Here the CDR3 DNA reads TGTGCCAGCAGCCAAGATCGCAGTCGCTCGGAGCAGTTCTTC.

In DNA form, the CDR3 reads TGTGCCAGCAGTCAGCGGGATAGTGAAGAAAAACTGTTTTTT. It yields the protein CASSQRDSEEKLFF. V gene TRBV7-9 combines with J gene TRBJ1-4; no definite D call. The CDR3 has 14 residues. The V gene's germline CDR1 is SEHNR and CDR2 FQNEAQ (reference sequence). Trimming shortened V by 6 bases and J by 8 bases, and 16 bases separated the two germline ends.

The gene calls are TRBV24-1 and TRBJ2-3; TRBD2 matches at 9 bases. Trimming removed 4 bases from V and 1 base from J; junction bases left unmatched: 5. Germline values: CDR1 KGHDR, CDR2 SFDVKD. The CDR3 consists of 16 residues. CDR3 amino acids: CATSETAGGGTDTQYF. In nucleotides, the CDR3 is TGTGCCACCAGTGAAACAGCGGGGGGCGGCACAGATACGCAGTATTTT.

This chain connects TRBV29-1 to TRBJ2-2; 10 positions agree with TRBD1. Germline CDR1 and CDR2: SQVTM and ANQGSEA. Losses at the gene ends were 7 bases for V and 4 bases for J; bases not matched to a gene: 12. The CDR3 sequence is 16 residues long. This CDR3 reads CSAKPGTGAATGELFF. The CDR3 nucleotides read TGCAGCGCTAAACCCGGGACAGGGGCAGCCACCGGGGAGCTGTTTTTT.

V is TRBV5-6 and J is TRBJ2-1, with 7 bases aligning to TRBD1. There are 14 residues in the CDR3. The trim removed 5 bases at V and 3 bases at J, leaving 5 bases unmatched. Germline CDR1 SGHDT, CDR2 YYEEEE. CDR3 sequence (DNA): TGTGCCAGCAGTCCCGGGACAGTCTACAATGAGCAGTTCTTC. Translation gives CASSPGTVYNEQFF.

This clone occurred a few times. V is TRBV3-1 (or the pseudogene TRBV3-2) and J is TRBJ2-1; TRBD2 matches 13 bases. Germline V gene sequence: CDR1 LGHDT, CDR2 YNNKEL (reference sequence). V lost 5 bases to trimming and J lost 9 bases; unmatched junction nucleotides: 16. The CDR3 runs to 18 residues. CDR3 sequence: CASSKIYTSGGALGEQFF. The CDR3 nucleotides are TGTGCCAGCAGCAAGATCTATACTAGCGGGGGGGCCTTGGGTGAGCAGTTCTTC.

V is TRBV9 and J is TRBJ2-1, with 7 positions matching TRBD2. The CDR3 is 16 amino acids. Germline CDR1 SGDLS, CDR2 YYNGEE. V lost 3 bases and J lost 0; bases outside the gene matches: 6. The CDR3 nucleotides are TGTGCCAGCAGCGCCCGGGGGGAGAGCTCCTACAATGAGCAGTTCTTC. This encodes CASSARGESSYNEQFF.

This chain connects TRBV11-3 to TRBJ2-2; 10 bases match TRBD1. The ends lost 5 bases at V and 5 bases at J; junction bases unmatched: 8. The CDR3 length is 16 residues. The germline gives CDR1 SGHNT, CDR2 YENEEA. This CDR3 reads CASSLRGDRGTGELFF. CDR3 nucleotide sequence: TGTGCCAGCAGCCTCAGAGGGGACAGGGGTACCGGGGAGCTGTTTTTT.

This sequence joins TRBV9 and TRBJ1-2; maybe TRBD1 (6 bases). Germline V gene lookup returns CDR1 SGDLS and CDR2 YYNGEE. Trimming stripped 2 bases from V and 9 bases from J, with 23 bases between. This CDR3 has 16 residues. The CDR3 nucleotides read TGTGCCAGCAGCGTGAGTTCGGCGGGCAGGGGAGACCGCTACACCTTC. Translating gives CASSVSSAGRGDRYTF.